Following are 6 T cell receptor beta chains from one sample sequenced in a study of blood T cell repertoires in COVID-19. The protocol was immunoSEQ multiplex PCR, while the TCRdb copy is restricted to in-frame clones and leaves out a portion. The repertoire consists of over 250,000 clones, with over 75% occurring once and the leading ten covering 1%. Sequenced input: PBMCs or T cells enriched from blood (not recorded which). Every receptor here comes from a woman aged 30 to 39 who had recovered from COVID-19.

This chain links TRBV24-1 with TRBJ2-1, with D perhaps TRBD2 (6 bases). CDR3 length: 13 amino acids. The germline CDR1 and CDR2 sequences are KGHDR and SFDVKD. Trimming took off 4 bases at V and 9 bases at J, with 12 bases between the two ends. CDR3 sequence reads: CATSDRDFGEQFF. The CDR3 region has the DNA TGTGCCACCAGTGACAGGGACTTCGGTGAGCAGTTCTTC.

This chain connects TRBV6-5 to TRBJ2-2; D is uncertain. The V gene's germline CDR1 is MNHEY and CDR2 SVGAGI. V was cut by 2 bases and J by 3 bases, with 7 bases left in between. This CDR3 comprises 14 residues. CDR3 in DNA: TGTGCCAGCAGTTACAGCCTTGACACCGGGGAGCTGTTTTTT. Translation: CASSYSLDTGELFF.

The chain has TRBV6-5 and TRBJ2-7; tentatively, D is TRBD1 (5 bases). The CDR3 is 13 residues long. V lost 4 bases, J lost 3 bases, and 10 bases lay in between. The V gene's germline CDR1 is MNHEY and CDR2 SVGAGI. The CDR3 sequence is CASSSDKSYEQYF. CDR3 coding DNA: TGTGCCAGCAGTTCGGACAAAAGCTACGAGCAGTACTTC.

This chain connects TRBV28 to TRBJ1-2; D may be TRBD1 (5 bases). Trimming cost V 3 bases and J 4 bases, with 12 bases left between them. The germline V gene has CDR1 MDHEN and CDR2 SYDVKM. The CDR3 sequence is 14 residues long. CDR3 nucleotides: TGTGCCAGCAGTTTGAAACAGGAATTCTATGGCTACACCTTC. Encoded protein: CASSLKQEFYGYTF.

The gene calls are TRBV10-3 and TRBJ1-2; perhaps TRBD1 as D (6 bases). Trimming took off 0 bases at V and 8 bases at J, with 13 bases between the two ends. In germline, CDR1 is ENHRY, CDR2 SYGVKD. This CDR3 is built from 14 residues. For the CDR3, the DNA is TGTGCCATCAGTGAGTCGACAGGTTCGTCGGGCTACACCTTC. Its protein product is CAISESTGSSGYTF.

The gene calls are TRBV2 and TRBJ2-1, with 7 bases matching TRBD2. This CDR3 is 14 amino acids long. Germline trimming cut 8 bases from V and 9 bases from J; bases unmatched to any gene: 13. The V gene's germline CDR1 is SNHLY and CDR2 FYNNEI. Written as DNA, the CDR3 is TGTGCCAGCGCCCGTGGGGGGGGACGCGGTGAGCAGTTCTTC. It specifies CASARGGGRGEQFF.